The sample holds many counts of the clone carrying this TCR beta chain. Library preparation (for TCRbeta) was performed with unique molecular identifiers. MiXCR, run by TCRdb on the PCR reads, gives a single entry per CDR3 protein. Of around 93,000 distinct CDR3 sequences listed, roughly 8.8% are singletons. This sample is part of a study of T-cell reconstitution after alpha-beta-depleted transplantation in children. The V end lost 6 bases, the J end lost 11 bases, and 8 bases lay between the germline ends. This CDR3 comprises 11 residues. The J gene is TRBJ1-6, the V gene TRBV12-3 or TRBV12-4, with unresolved D. This material consisted of PBMCs from the stem cell graft donor, taken from the stem cell graft. The origin of this receptor is a human donor who donated a stem cell graft to a child with congenital amegakaryocytic thrombocytopenia. This CDR3 reads CASSLDPPLHF. CDR3 sequence (DNA): TGTGCCAGCAGCCTCGACCCACCCCTCCACTTT.